This T cell receptor (beta chain) was profiled in a study of cytomegalovirus exposure and HLA in healthy donors. Overall study findings and caveats: Presence/absence analyses assumed roughly uniform sequencing depth across donors. A later analysis associated 15,000 to 20,000 TCR beta sequences with HLA alleles at a 0.05 false discovery rate.

Per germline, CDR1 KGHSH and CDR2 LQKENI. The ends were cut back, 4 bases at V and 1 base at J, with 10 bases in the middle. This CDR3 is built from 14 residues. Primers included in the PCR were 60 Vbeta and 13 Jbeta primers. Clones were read by immunoSEQ multiplex PCR, and TCRdb kept only the in-frame ones, dropping some. The sample shows some 160,000 clones, around 80% of them seen only once. Note on this clone: The antigen remains unidentified.

V usage is TRBV18 and J usage is TRBJ1-1; D possibly corresponds to TRBD1 (5 bases). Specimen: PBMCs. The receptor was isolated from a male donor in good health and CMV-seronegative. CDR3 sequence (DNA): TGTGCCAGCTCACGCCAGGGTAAGAACACTGAAGCTTTCTTT. As protein: CASSRQGKNTEAFF.